This TCR beta chain derives from a study of chemoradiotherapy in HPV16-positive cancers. The overall study: Two HPV16-positive patients' cells yielded candidate HPV-specific clones and common motifs.

Using immunoSEQ multiplex PCR, the repertoire was profiled, and TCRdb retains in-frame clones only, with some absent. The sample shows approximately 35,000 clones, roughly 90% of them seen only once. Concerning this clone: Its matching antigen is unknown.

Trimming pared 0 bases from V and 8 bases from J, leaving 10 bases between. Germline CDR1 and CDR2: SGHTA and FQGTGA. CDR3 length: 14 residues. The study, taken as a whole, reports: Candidate HPV-specific clones and E7-related TCR motifs grew in tumor during treatment.

This TCR was recovered from a human donor with HPV-associated anogenital cancer. The V gene is TRBV7-3, the J gene TRBJ2-2; D is uncertain. The specimen was blood, collected from a patient who underwent chemoradiotherapy. The CDR3 protein is CASSLTAVSGELFF. The CDR3, as DNA: TGTGCCAGCAGCTTAACTGCCGTATCAGGGGAGCTGTTTTTT.